Listed below are T cell receptor beta chains from one sample, sequenced in a study of T cells in Graves' hyperthyroidism and ophthalmopathy. TCRdb re-analysed the multiplex PCR reads in MiXCR, keeping a single row per CDR3 protein. The sample has roughly 630,000 distinct CDR3 sequences, 15% to 19% seen once. The source material was blood. The source of these receptors is a woman aged 30 to 39 with Graves' hyperthyroidism. Each CDR3 is given with its conserved first and last residue. The order of the fields is D gene, V gene, clone size, J gene, CDR3 protein, CDR3 DNA. A D gene is named only where the DNA matches it firmly. Clone sizes are given selectively: once, few, many, or a class where the clone is expanded.

D gene: NA; V gene: TRBV5-1; clone size: many; J gene: TRBJ2-2; CDR3 protein: CASSLAPRGYGTGELFF; CDR3 DNA: TGCGCCAGCAGCTTGGCTCCCAGGGGCTACGGCACCGGGGAGCTGTTTTTT
D gene: NA; V gene: TRBV7-2; clone size: few; J gene: TRBJ1-1; CDR3 protein: CASSLVGTGSGTEAFF; CDR3 DNA: TGTGCCAGCAGCTTAGTAGGCACAGGGTCGGGCACTGAAGCTTTCTTT
D gene: NA; V gene: TRBV12-3/TRBV12-4; clone size: many; J gene: TRBJ1-5; CDR3 protein: CASSLVSDQPQHF; CDR3 DNA: TGTGCCAGCAGTTTAGTGTCCGATCAGCCCCAGCATTTT
D gene: TRBD1; V gene: TRBV11-2; clone size: many; J gene: TRBJ2-7; CDR3 protein: CASSLVDRGSSYEQYF; CDR3 DNA: TGTGCCAGCAGCTTAGTCGACAGGGGTAGCTCCTACGAGCAGTACTTC
D gene: NA; V gene: TRBV4-1; clone size: few; J gene: TRBJ1-2; CDR3 protein: CASSQDGQPNYGYTF; CDR3 DNA: TGCGCCAGCAGCCAAGATGGGCAGCCCAACTATGGCTACACCTTC
D gene: NA; V gene: TRBV7-8; clone size: NA; J gene: TRBJ1-1; CDR3 protein: CASSLQEPAMNTEAFF; CDR3 DNA: TGTGCCAGCAGCTTACAGGAGCCGGCTATGAACACTGAAGCTTTCTTT
D gene: NA; V gene: TRBV7-8; clone size: many; J gene: TRBJ2-5; CDR3 protein: CASSFGGPRQETQYF; CDR3 DNA: TGTGCCAGCAGCTTCGGGGGTCCCCGCCAAGAGACCCAGTACTTC
D gene: TRBD2; V gene: TRBV7-8; clone size: NA; J gene: TRBJ2-7; CDR3 protein: CASSSSLAGVEQYF; CDR3 DNA: TGTGCCAGCAGCTCGTCCCTAGCGGGAGTCGAGCAGTACTTC
D gene: NA; V gene: TRBV11-1; clone size: many; J gene: TRBJ2-2; CDR3 protein: CASSFGLADTGELFF; CDR3 DNA: TGTGCCAGCAGCTTCGGTCTAGCCGACACCGGGGAGCTGTTTTTT
D gene: TRBD1; V gene: TRBV2; clone size: few; J gene: TRBJ1-3; CDR3 protein: CASSAPGGPGNTIYF; CDR3 DNA: TGTGCCAGCAGTGCCCCAGGGGGTCCTGGAAACACCATATATTTT
D gene: NA; V gene: TRBV3-1; clone size: many; J gene: TRBJ1-1; CDR3 protein: CASSQVEGTEAFF; CDR3 DNA: TGTGCCAGCAGCCAAGTGGAGGGAACTGAAGCTTTCTTT
D gene: TRBD2; V gene: TRBV9; clone size: many; J gene: TRBJ2-7; CDR3 protein: CASSLLAGGPHEQYF; CDR3 DNA: TGTGCCAGCAGCTTACTAGCGGGAGGGCCTCACGAGCAGTACTTC
D gene: NA; V gene: TRBV3-1; clone size: NA; J gene: TRBJ2-2; CDR3 protein: CASSQGGDSRTGELFF; CDR3 DNA: TGTGCCAGCAGCCAAGGGGGGGACTCGAGGACCGGGGAGCTGTTTTTT
D gene: TRBD2; V gene: TRBV9; clone size: few; J gene: TRBJ2-1; CDR3 protein: CASSLAGDPGYNEQFF; CDR3 DNA: TGTGCCAGCAGCCTAGCGGGAGACCCAGGCTACAATGAGCAGTTCTTC
D gene: NA; V gene: TRBV6-2/TRBV6-3; clone size: NA; J gene: TRBJ2-1; CDR3 protein: CASSYQGGYNEQFF; CDR3 DNA: TGTGCCAGCAGTTACCAGGGGGGCTACAATGAGCAGTTCTTC
D gene: NA; V gene: TRBV11-2; clone size: NA; J gene: TRBJ2-2; CDR3 protein: CASSPMAGELFF; CDR3 DNA: TGTGCCAGCAGCCCGATGGCGGGGGAGCTGTTTTTT
D gene: NA; V gene: TRBV6-1; clone size: NA; J gene: TRBJ2-2; CDR3 protein: CASQGQGNGELFF; CDR3 DNA: TGTGCCAGTCAGGGGCAGGGGAACGGGGAGCTGTTTTTT
D gene: TRBD1; V gene: TRBV13; clone size: few; J gene: TRBJ1-5; CDR3 protein: CASSSSRGGQGDRRQHF; CDR3 DNA: TGTGCCAGCAGCTCCTCCCGCGGGGGACAGGGGGATCGGCGCCAGCATTTT
D gene: TRBD1; V gene: TRBV19; clone size: few; J gene: TRBJ1-2; CDR3 protein: CASTPPGQLYGYTF; CDR3 DNA: TGTGCCAGTACCCCTCCGGGACAGCTCTATGGCTACACCTTC
D gene: NA; V gene: TRBV6-2/TRBV6-3; clone size: NA; J gene: TRBJ2-7; CDR3 protein: CASSYSQAGTYEQYF; CDR3 DNA: TGTGCCAGCAGTTACTCCCAGGCAGGGACCTACGAGCAGTACTTC
D gene: TRBD1; V gene: TRBV11-2; clone size: many; J gene: TRBJ2-1; CDR3 protein: CASSLNTGGGEQFF; CDR3 DNA: TGTGCCAGCAGCTTAAACACAGGGGGAGGTGAGCAGTTCTTC
D gene: TRBD1; V gene: TRBV5-5; clone size: NA; J gene: TRBJ2-1; CDR3 protein: CASSFKGQEYNEQFF; CDR3 DNA: TGTGCCAGCAGCTTCAAGGGACAGGAGTACAATGAGCAGTTCTTC
D gene: NA; V gene: TRBV2; clone size: NA; J gene: TRBJ1-4; CDR3 protein: CASRLGEGHEKLFF; CDR3 DNA: TGTGCCAGCAGATTAGGGGAGGGTCATGAAAAACTGTTTTTT
D gene: NA; V gene: TRBV6-1; clone size: many; J gene: TRBJ1-1; CDR3 protein: CASFMTGDTEAFF; CDR3 DNA: TGTGCCAGCTTCATGACCGGGGACACTGAAGCTTTCTTT
D gene: NA; V gene: TRBV3-1; clone size: NA; J gene: TRBJ1-5; CDR3 protein: CASSQDGGGSNQPQHF; CDR3 DNA: TGTGCCAGCAGCCAAGATGGGGGGGGTAGCAATCAGCCCCAGCATTTT
D gene: NA; V gene: TRBV7-2; clone size: many; J gene: TRBJ1-1; CDR3 protein: CASSLGGGWSTEAFF; CDR3 DNA: TGTGCCAGCAGCCTAGGAGGGGGGTGGAGCACTGAAGCTTTCTTT
D gene: NA; V gene: TRBV30; clone size: few; J gene: TRBJ1-2; CDR3 protein: CAWSLEWWTETVNYGYTF; CDR3 DNA: TGTGCCTGGAGTCTAGAGTGGTGGACCGAGACTGTCAACTATGGCTACACCTTC
D gene: TRBD1; V gene: TRBV2; clone size: many; J gene: TRBJ1-2; CDR3 protein: CASSDRGDPYGYTF; CDR3 DNA: TGTGCCAGCAGTGACAGGGGGGACCCATATGGCTACACCTTC
D gene: NA; V gene: TRBV19; clone size: NA; J gene: TRBJ2-7; CDR3 protein: CASSINSLYEQYF; CDR3 DNA: TGTGCCAGTAGTATAAACAGCCTCTACGAGCAGTACTTC
D gene: NA; V gene: TRBV7-9; clone size: many; J gene: TRBJ2-7; CDR3 protein: CASSATTLSREQYF; CDR3 DNA: TGTGCCAGCAGCGCCACCACCCTTTCTCGCGAGCAGTACTTC
D gene: NA; V gene: TRBV27; clone size: many; J gene: TRBJ2-7; CDR3 protein: CASSSTHEQYF; CDR3 DNA: TGTGCCAGCAGTTCAACCCACGAGCAGTACTTC
D gene: NA; V gene: TRBV29-1; clone size: few; J gene: TRBJ2-1; CDR3 protein: CSASLSAYNEQFF; CDR3 DNA: TGCAGCGCGTCCCTCTCGGCGTACAATGAGCAGTTCTTC
D gene: NA; V gene: TRBV12-3/TRBV12-4; clone size: many; J gene: TRBJ1-5; CDR3 protein: CASSSRDLQPQHF; CDR3 DNA: TGTGCCAGCAGTTCTAGGGACCTCCAGCCCCAGCATTTT
D gene: TRBD1; V gene: TRBV5-1; clone size: NA; J gene: TRBJ1-4; CDR3 protein: CASSSTGGTNEKLFF; CDR3 DNA: TGTGCCAGCAGCAGTACAGGGGGCACTAATGAAAAACTGTTTTTT
D gene: NA; V gene: TRBV7-2; clone size: many; J gene: TRBJ1-2; CDR3 protein: CASSLRGGYGYTF; CDR3 DNA: TGTGCCAGCAGCTTAAGGGGGGGGTATGGCTACACCTTC
D gene: TRBD1; V gene: TRBV7-9; clone size: many; J gene: TRBJ2-1; CDR3 protein: CASSSRDRSYNEQFF; CDR3 DNA: TGTGCCAGCAGCTCCCGGGACAGATCCTACAATGAGCAGTTCTTC
D gene: NA; V gene: TRBV11-2; clone size: NA; J gene: TRBJ2-1; CDR3 protein: CASSLRDGYNEQLF; CDR3 DNA: TGTGCCAGCAGCCTCCGGGACGGCTACAATGAGCAGCTCTTC
D gene: NA; V gene: TRBV12-3/TRBV12-4; clone size: many; J gene: TRBJ1-2; CDR3 protein: CASRDGRQATGYTF; CDR3 DNA: TGTGCCAGCAGGGACGGTCGACAGGCTACTGGCTACACCTTC
D gene: NA; V gene: TRBV28; clone size: NA; J gene: TRBJ1-1; CDR3 protein: CASSFLGTGTEAFF; CDR3 DNA: TGTGCCAGCAGTTTCTTGGGTACAGGCACTGAAGCTTTCTTT
D gene: NA; V gene: TRBV20-1; clone size: NA; J gene: TRBJ1-2; CDR3 protein: CSARNREPYGYTF; CDR3 DNA: TGCAGTGCTAGAAACAGGGAACCCTATGGCTACACCTTC